The rows below give T cell receptor beta chains drawn from one sample of a study of blood T cell repertoires in COVID-19. TCRdb's table, derived via immunoSEQ multiplex PCR, lists solely in-frame clones and lacks some. The sample consists of just over 650,000 clones, 70% to 90% of them appearing once. Specimen: peripheral blood. Source of these receptors: a woman aged 18-35 years with acute or convalescent COVID-19. CDR3s include the opening cysteine and the closing phenylalanine or tryptophan. A D gene is named only where the DNA matches it firmly. Expanded clones get a size class; other rows say once, few or many, or leave the size out.

cdr3_length j_call v_call clone_size d_call cdr3_aa cdr3_nt
14 TRBJ1-2 TRBV6-6 NA TRBD1 CASSYSGQGAGYTF TGTGCCAGCAGTTACTCTGGACAGGGGGCCGGCTACACCTTC
16 TRBJ2-1 TRBV7-3 once TRBD2 CASSLISGGASNEQFF TGTGCCAGCAGCTTAATAAGCGGGGGGGCGTCAAATGAGCAGTTCTTC
18 TRBJ2-3 TRBV7-2 NA TRBD2 CASSPQSTAGGRTDTQYF TGTGCCAGCAGCCCCCAATCCACAGCGGGGGGGAGGACAGATACGCAGTATTTT
13 TRBJ1-5 TRBV30 NA NA CAWSVSTNQPQHF TGTGCCTGGAGTGTGTCTACGAATCAGCCCCAGCATTTT
17 TRBJ2-6 TRBV11-2 NA TRBD2 CASSLLAGASGANVLTF TGTGCCAGCAGTTTACTAGCGGGGGCCTCTGGGGCCAACGTCCTGACTTTC
14 TRBJ1-4 TRBV6-6 NA NA CASTTGYGGEKLFF TGTGCCAGCACCACAGGGTATGGGGGTGAAAAACTGTTTTTT
16 TRBJ2-1 TRBV10-2 NA TRBD2 CASSEPLAGGRYEQFF TGCGCCAGCAGTGAGCCACTAGCGGGGGGCAGGTATGAGCAGTTCTTC
13 TRBJ1-3 TRBV2 NA TRBD1 CASGTGWGNTIYF TGTGCCTCCGGGACAGGATGGGGAAACACCATATATTTT
15 TRBJ1-1 TRBV6-5 NA NA CASPGRLGVSTEAFF TGTGCCAGCCCTGGTCGTTTAGGGGTTTCCACTGAAGCTTTCTTT
17 TRBJ1-5 TRBV2 few NA CASSSPRGGAFDQPQHF TGTGCCAGCAGTTCCCCCCGCGGAGGGGCTTTCGATCAGCCCCAGCATTTT
10 TRBJ2-7 TRBV29-1 NA NA CAGGGYEQYF TGCGCCGGGGGAGGCTACGAGCAGTACTTC
13 TRBJ1-1 TRBV27 NA TRBD1 CASRTQGADEAFF TGTGCCAGCAGAACTCAGGGGGCGGATGAAGCTTTCTTT
17 TRBJ2-1 TRBV5-1 NA TRBD2 CASSHLRGGTPGGEQFF TGCGCCAGCAGCCACTTGCGCGGGGGGACACCCGGCGGTGAGCAGTTCTTC
17 TRBJ2-7 TRBV19 NA NA CASSPSVPQGPTYEQYF TGTGCCAGTAGTCCCTCCGTCCCACAGGGCCCCACCTACGAGCAGTACTTC
15 TRBJ1-5 TRBV5-8 NA TRBD1 CASSITGQASQPQHF TGTGCCAGCAGCATTACGGGACAGGCGAGTCAGCCCCAGCATTTT
15 TRBJ1-1 TRBV7-8 NA TRBD1 CASSLFGTVNTEAFF TGTGCCAGCAGCTTATTTGGGACAGTGAACACTGAAGCTTTCTTT
14 TRBJ2-3 TRBV29-1 once NA CSSTGASRTDTQYF TGCAGCTCCACGGGAGCCTCCCGCACAGATACGCAGTATTTT
14 TRBJ1-2 TRBV6-5 NA NA CASRAQAINYGYTF TGTGCCAGCAGGGCCCAGGCCATAAACTATGGCTACACCTTC
15 TRBJ1-6 TRBV9 NA NA CASSVFPGVDSPLHF TGTGCCAGCAGCGTATTCCCGGGGGTCGATTCACCCCTCCACTTT
13 TRBJ2-7 TRBV5-1 once NA CASSLGAGYEQYF TGCGCCAGCAGCTTGGGGGCGGGGTACGAGCAGTACTTC
14 TRBJ1-2 TRBV6-5 NA TRBD1 CASSRTGYDYGYTF TGTGCCAGCAGTCGGACAGGGTATGACTATGGCTACACCTTC
14 TRBJ2-1 TRBV7-6 NA NA CASSLAGSDNEQFF TGTGCCAGCAGCTTAGCGGGGAGCGACAATGAGCAGTTCTTC
14 TRBJ1-1 TRBV7-3 NA NA CASSLGQATGEAFF TGTGCCAGCAGCTTAGGGCAGGCCACGGGAGAAGCTTTCTTT
16 TRBJ2-1 TRBV6-2/TRBV6-3 NA TRBD2 CASSYDAGVGNNEQFF TGTGCCAGCAGTTACGACGCGGGGGTCGGTAATAATGAGCAGTTCTTC
14 TRBJ2-7 TRBV6-5 NA NA CASSSGRAPYEQYF TGTGCCAGCAGTTCGGGCAGGGCCCCCTACGAGCAGTACTTC
14 TRBJ2-7 TRBV7-2 NA NA CASSFEASSYEQYF TGTGCCAGCAGCTTTGAGGCTAGCTCCTACGAGCAGTACTTC
13 TRBJ1-3 TRBV12-3/TRBV12-4 NA TRBD1 CASRTGGGNTIYF TGTGCCAGCAGGACAGGGGGCGGAAACACCATATATTTT
14 TRBJ2-7 TRBV19 NA NA CASSTSQSSYEQYF TGTGCCAGTAGTACCTCACAGAGCTCCTACGAGCAGTACTTC
14 TRBJ1-2 TRBV4-1 NA TRBD1 CASRDRGFGYGYTF TGCGCCAGCAGGGACAGGGGATTCGGCTATGGCTACACCTTC
14 TRBJ2-7 TRBV24-1 NA TRBD1 CATTKGANSYEQYF TGTGCCACCACAAAGGGGGCCAACTCCTACGAGCAGTACTTC
14 TRBJ1-5 TRBV30 NA NA CAWSVRYSNQPQHF TGTGCCTGGAGTGTACGGTATAGCAATCAGCCCCAGCATTTT
13 TRBJ1-3 TRBV12-3/TRBV12-4 NA NA CASSLVVGNTIYF TGTGCCAGCAGCCTAGTGGTTGGAAACACCATATATTTT
13 TRBJ1-1 TRBV25-1 NA NA CASISRRDTEAFF TGTGCCAGCATTTCGCGGCGGGACACTGAAGCTTTCTTT
16 TRBJ2-2 TRBV4-1 NA NA CASSFPFGANTGELFF TGCGCCAGCAGCTTTCCGTTCGGGGCGAACACCGGGGAGCTGTTTTTT
15 TRBJ1-1 TRBV9 NA TRBD1 CASSAGGVGNTEAFF TGTGCCAGCAGCGCAGGGGGCGTTGGGAACACTGAAGCTTTCTTT
14 TRBJ2-7 TRBV7-2 NA TRBD1 CASSHRTGHYEQYF TGTGCCAGCAGCCATAGGACAGGCCACTACGAGCAGTACTTC
15 TRBJ1-5 TRBV6-5 NA NA CASSSRGGLNQPQHF TGTGCCAGCAGTTCCCGGGGAGGGCTCAATCAGCCCCAGCATTTT
15 TRBJ2-7 TRBV9 NA TRBD2 CASSPSGGNSYEQYF TGTGCCAGCAGCCCCAGCGGGGGTAACTCCTACGAGCAGTACTTC
14 TRBJ1-1 TRBV5-1 NA NA CASSLGHMNTEAFF TGCGCCAGCAGCTTGGGGCATATGAACACTGAAGCTTTCTTT
15 TRBJ1-4 TRBV24-1 NA NA CATSDFPRTNEKLFF TGTGCCACCAGTGATTTTCCCAGAACCAATGAAAAACTGTTTTTT